The rows below give T cell receptor beta chains drawn from one sample of a study of graft-versus-host responses after intestinal transplantation. Using immunoSEQ multiplex PCR, the repertoire was profiled, and TCRdb retains in-frame clones only, with some absent. Among over 80,000 clones listed, more than 70% were seen once. The source was PBMCs, collected 255 days after intestinal transplant. The receptors were gathered from a human patient who received an intestinal transplant, so some T cells may come from the graft donor. Each CDR3 is given with its conserved first and last residue. A D gene is named only where the DNA matches it firmly. The size of a clone is reported for some rows only, either as once, few or many, or as a class for expanded clones.

j_gene,v_gene,d_gene,abundance,CDR3nt,CDR3aa
TRBJ2-1,TRBV19,TRBD1,.,TGTGCCAGTAGTACTGACCGGGACAGCCATTACAATGAGCAGTTCTTC,CASSTDRDSHYNEQFF
TRBJ1-5,TRBV15,TRBD1,.,TGTGCCACCAGCAGAGACAACAGGGGAAATCAGCCCCAGCATTTT,CATSRDNRGNQPQHF
TRBJ2-7,TRBV5-1,.,.,TGCGCCAGCAGCTTAGGCAACGAGCAGTACTTC,CASSLGNEQYF
TRBJ2-4,TRBV5-1,TRBD2,.,TGCGCCAGCAGCAGGGGACTAGCGGGGGCCGGGAACATTCAGTACTTC,CASSRGLAGAGNIQYF
TRBJ2-1,TRBV6-5,TRBD2,.,TGTGCCAGCAGTTTGTCGAGCGGGGGACCTCAGTTCTTC,CASSLSSGGPQFF
TRBJ1-1,TRBV19,.,.,TGTGCCAGTATCAGGGGACCTGAAGCTTTCTTT,CASIRGPEAFF
TRBJ2-5,TRBV10-3,TRBD1,.,TGTGCCATCAGTGATCCGACAGGGGTAGGCGAGACCCAGTACTTC,CAISDPTGVGETQYF
TRBJ2-3,TRBV4-2,TRBD1,.,TGTGCCAGCAGCCAAGATTTAGGGACAGCCGATACGCAGTATTTT,CASSQDLGTADTQYF
TRBJ1-2,TRBV7-2,.,.,TGTGCCAGCAGCTTATTCCGGAAATATGGCTACACCTTC,CASSLFRKYGYTF
TRBJ2-7,TRBV7-9,TRBD1,.,TGTGCCAGCAGCCGGGGACAGGGGCTCGAGCAGTACTTC,CASSRGQGLEQYF
TRBJ1-3,TRBV19,.,.,TGTGCCAGTAGTCCAATCGCGGGGTCCTTCGGAAACACCATATATTTT,CASSPIAGSFGNTIYF
TRBJ2-3,TRBV9,.,.,TGTGCCAGCAGTTCGGTAGCCTTTAGCACAGATACGCAGTATTTT,CASSSVAFSTDTQYF
TRBJ2-7,TRBV5-4,TRBD2,once,TGTGCCAGCACCAGCGGGAGCTCCTACGAGCAGTACTTC,CASTSGSSYEQYF
TRBJ1-3,TRBV15,.,few,TGTGCCACCACCAACAACAGGGAGTACACTGGAAACACCATATATTTT,CATTNNREYTGNTIYF
TRBJ1-4,TRBV2,.,.,TGTGCCAGCAGCTTGACAACCGGAGAAAAACTGTTTTTT,CASSLTTGEKLFF
TRBJ2-2,TRBV11-2,.,.,TGTGCCAGCAGCTTGAACAGGAACGGGGAGCTGTTTTTT,CASSLNRNGELFF
TRBJ2-1,TRBV2,TRBD1,.,TGTGCCAGCAGCGTACCAAGGACAGGGGTATACAATGAGCAGTTCTTC,CASSVPRTGVYNEQFF
TRBJ1-6,TRBV7-2,.,.,TGTGCCAGCAGCTCGTACAGGGTTGTATCCTATAATTCACCCCTCCACTTT,CASSSYRVVSYNSPLHF
TRBJ1-1,TRBV2,.,once,TGTGCCAGCAGTGCCCTGGGGCCGAACACTGAAGCTTTCTTT,CASSALGPNTEAFF
TRBJ1-2,TRBV7-9,TRBD1,.,TGTGCCAGCAGCTCCCAACAGGGGAACTATGGCTACACCTTC,CASSSQQGNYGYTF
TRBJ1-1,TRBV27,TRBD1,.,TGTGCCAGCAGGACTACAGGGGCCACTGAAGCTTTCTTT,CASRTTGATEAFF
TRBJ1-5,TRBV6-5,TRBD1,.,TGTGCCAGCAAAGGACAGGGGGATCAGCCCCAGCATTTT,CASKGQGDQPQHF